Below, 14 T cell receptor beta chains from the same sample are listed, as sequenced in a study of OX40 agonist ivuxolimab in advanced cancers. Library method: the immunoSEQ multiplex PCR assay. Imported from immuneACCESS, the table was reduced by TCRdb to in-frame sequences with V and J called. These copies leave out some clones; in studies compared against another copy, an unresolved V gene accounts for under half, and the cause of the remainder is not known. The table for this sample lists about 53,000 clones; 85% to 90% of them were counted only once. The ten largest clones capture 11% of the sample. The source material was CD4+ or CD8+ T cells sorted from blood, sampled in a trial of the OX40 agonist ivuxolimab. The receptors were gathered from an adult with an advanced solid tumor such as melanoma, head and neck, liver or kidney cancer.

The J gene is TRBJ1-5, the V gene TRBV30; tentative D call: TRBD1 (5 bases). CDR3 length: 14 residues. Trimming took off 1 base at V and 4 bases at J, with 11 bases between the two ends. The germline gives CDR1 GTSNPN, CDR2 SVGIG (reference sequence). In DNA form, the CDR3 reads TGTGCCTGGAGTGGGGGGACCGCTAATCAGCCCCAGCATTTT. This gives the protein CAWSGGTANQPQHF.

This rearrangement joins TRBV25-1 to TRBJ1-6, with D unclear. The CDR3 consists of 13 residues. V lost 4 bases to trimming and J lost 8 bases, with 9 bases between them. Germline lookup yields CDR1 MGHDK and CDR2 SYGVNS. DNA for the CDR3: TGTGCCAGCAGTGCGCGGAACGATTCACCCCTCCACTTT. This gives the protein CASSARNDSPLHF.

This sequence joins TRBV7-2 and TRBJ1-3; the D gene is possibly TRBD1 (5 bases). Germline lookup yields CDR1 SGHTA and CDR2 FQGNSA. V lost 2 bases to trimming and J lost 8 bases, with 10 bases between them. CDR3 length: 13 residues. CDR3 coding DNA: TGTGCCAGCAGCTTATATGGAGGGGACACCATATATTTT. Its translation is CASSLYGGDTIYF.

V is TRBV15 and J is TRBJ2-3; D remains unclear. Germline values: CDR1 LNHNV, CDR2 YYDKDF (reference sequence). V shed 3 bases and J shed 5 bases, with 6 bases lying between them. The CDR3 is 12 amino acids. The DNA of the CDR3 is TGTGCCACCAGCAGGATCCTAGATACGCAGTATTTT. The encoded protein is CATSRILDTQYF.

The chain links TRBV11-2 to TRBJ2-1; 15 nucleotides match TRBD2. This CDR3 spans 15 amino acids. Germline lookup yields CDR1 SGHAT and CDR2 FQNNGV. Losses at the gene ends were 5 bases for V and 6 bases for J; bases not matched to a gene: 2. CDR3 nucleotide sequence: TGTGCCAGCAGCAGGACTAGCGGGAGGGGCAATGAGCAGTTCTTC. Encoded protein: CASSRTSGRGNEQFF.

The chain couples TRBV29-1 to TRBJ2-1, with 7 bases lining up with TRBD2. The V gene end was trimmed by 1 base and the J gene end by 10 bases; junction bases not matched to a gene: 13. CDR1 and CDR2 (germline): SQVTM, ANQGSEA. The CDR3 consists of 15 residues. The CDR3 loop is CSVEGLALSSEEQFF. The DNA of the CDR3 is TGCAGCGTTGAAGGACTAGCTTTATCATCTGAGGAGCAGTTCTTC.

DNA for the CDR3: TGTGCCTGGGGGAGCGGGAGCTCCTACGAGCAGTACTTC. Residues: CAWGSGSSYEQYF. The chain uses TRBV30 and TRBJ2-7; TRBD2 agrees at 8 bases. This CDR3 spans 13 amino acids. CDR1 and CDR2 (germline): GTSNPN, SVGIG (reference sequence). V was pared by 5 bases and J by 0 bases, with 3 bases of the junction left unmatched.

This clone occurred a few times. The chain is built from TRBV4-1 and TRBJ1-5; D is unclear. Germline V CDR1 and CDR2: MGHRA, YSYEKL. The CDR3 totals 13 residues. V was clipped by 2 bases and J by 6 bases, with 8 bases between them. Here the CDR3 DNA reads TGCGCCAGCAGCCAATCGGGAGGTCAGCCCCAGCATTTT. It is translated as CASSQSGGQPQHF.

This clone is medium-sized by share. The gene calls are TRBV28 and TRBJ2-7; the D gene is possibly TRBD1 (5 bases). The V and J ends lost 1 base and 3 bases respectively, with 13 bases between them. The CDR3 loop spans 15 amino acids. Germline V lookup: CDR1 MDHEN, CDR2 SYDVKM. CDR3 amino acids: CASSLSPGFGYEQYF. Here the CDR3 DNA reads TGTGCCAGCAGTTTATCCCCAGGGTTTGGCTACGAGCAGTACTTC. Full variable domain (rest looked up from reference TRBV28 and TRBJ2-7): DVKVTQSSRYLVKRTGEKVFLECVQDMDHENMFWYRQDPGLGLRLIYFSYDVKMKEKGDIPEGYSVSREKKERFSLILESASTNQTSMYLCASSLSPGFGYEQYFGPGTRLTVT.

V and J are TRBV27 and TRBJ2-3, with D perhaps TRBD2 (7 bases). Germline loops: CDR1 MNHEY, CDR2 SMNVEV (reference sequence). The CDR3 spans 15 residues. Trimming cost V 6 bases and J 4 bases, with 17 bases left between them. CDR3 bases: TGTGCCAGCAGCCAAGGGGGGGGGATGTCAGATACGCAGTATTTT. The encoded protein is CASSQGGGMSDTQYF.

V gene TRBV7-9 combines with J gene TRBJ1-1; D remains ambiguous. Germline V gives CDR1 SEHNR, CDR2 FQNEAQ (reference sequence). This CDR3 is built from 12 residues. The V end lost 5 bases, the J end lost 5 bases, and 9 bases lay between the germline ends. DNA of the CDR3: TGTGCCAGCAGCCGCGGGGATACTGAAGCTTTCTTT. Encoded protein: CASSRGDTEAFF.

As for this clone: The sample contains more than one DNA sequence encoding this CDR3. CDR3 nucleotide sequence: TGTGCCAGCAGCCAAACAGGGAGCTACGAGCAGTACTTC. It is translated as CASSQTGSYEQYF. The V call is TRBV4-2, the J call TRBJ2-7, with D perhaps TRBD1 (6 bases). This CDR3 spans 13 amino acids. The germline V gene encodes CDR1 LGHNA and CDR2 YNFKEQ. The germline V and J ends were trimmed by 2 bases and 3 bases, with 8 bases remaining between them.

On this clone itself: Other nucleotide sequences from this sample produce the same CDR3. This chain links TRBV28 with TRBJ2-7; 7 bases fit TRBD1. The CDR3 extends over 13 amino acids. J gave up 1 base and V 6 bases, and 3 bases lay outside the gene matches. CDR1 is MDHEN and CDR2 is SYDVKM in the germline V gene. DNA of the CDR3: TGTGCCAGCAGCTCGGGACAGTCCTACGAGCAGTACTTC. It yields the protein CASSSGQSYEQYF.

The rearrangement joins TRBV7-8 to TRBJ1-2; tentative D call: TRBD1 (6 bases). CDR1 SGHVS and CDR2 FQNEAQ come from the germline V gene. Between the trimmed V and J ends, which lost 5 bases and 0 bases, there was a span of 13 bases. The CDR3 runs 15 residues. The CDR3 protein is CASSVTRDTNYGYTF. CDR3 sequence (DNA): TGTGCCAGCAGCGTGACCCGGGACACTAACTATGGCTACACCTTC.